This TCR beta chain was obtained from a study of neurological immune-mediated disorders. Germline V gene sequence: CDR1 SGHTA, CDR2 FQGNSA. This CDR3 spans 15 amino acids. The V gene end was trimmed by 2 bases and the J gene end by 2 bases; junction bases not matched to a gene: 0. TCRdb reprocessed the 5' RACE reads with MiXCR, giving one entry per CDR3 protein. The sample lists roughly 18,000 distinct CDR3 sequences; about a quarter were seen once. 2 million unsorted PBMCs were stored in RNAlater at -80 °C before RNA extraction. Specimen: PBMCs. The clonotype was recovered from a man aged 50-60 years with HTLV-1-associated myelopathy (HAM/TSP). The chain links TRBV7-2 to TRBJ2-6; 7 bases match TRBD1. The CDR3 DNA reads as TGTGCCAGCAGCTTACAGGGGGCTGGGGCCAACGTCCTGACTTTC. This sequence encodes CASSLQGAGANVLTF.